This passage covers 28 T cell receptor beta chains from one sample sequenced in a study of Ad26.COV2.S vaccination and SARS-CoV-2 variants. Treatment denoted: over 15 received Ad26.COV2.S at low or high dose, single or two shots; 5 received placebo; per-sample allocation not given. At day 63 after the first vaccine or placebo injection, samples were drawn. Data came from immunoSEQ multiplex PCR; TCRdb stores just in-frame clones and leaves some out. The sample includes approximately 350,000 clones, roughly 84% of them seen just once. Source: peripheral blood, taken in a trial of Ad26.COV2.S vaccine versus placebo. Receptor source: a person between 18 and 59 years old who received the Ad26.COV2.S COVID-19 vaccine or a placebo.

This clone has a single count. The chain has TRBV14 and TRBJ2-4; no firm D call. The CDR3 contains 17 residues. V was cut by 0 bases and J by 2 bases, with 14 bases left in between. Germline V CDR1 and CDR2: SGHDN, FVKESK. As DNA, the CDR3 is TGTGCCAGCAGCCAAGATGAGTCTTGGGGAACCAAAAACATTCAGTACTTC. Translating gives CASSQDESWGTKNIQYF.

The rearrangement uses TRBV7-3 and TRBJ2-5; TRBD1 agrees at 8 bases. Unmatched junction bases numbered 9, after V lost 4 bases and J lost 5 bases. Germline assignment: CDR1 SGHTA and CDR2 FQGTGA. The CDR3 contains 15 residues. DNA for the CDR3: TGTGCCAGCAGCTCCGGACAGGCAGGGGGCGAGACCCAGTACTTC. Translation: CASSSGQAGGETQYF.

The J gene is TRBJ1-3, the V gene TRBV10-3; D not certain. V was pared by 6 bases and J by 2 bases, with 2 bases between. CDR3 length: 11 residues. CDR1 is ENHRY and CDR2 is SYGVKD in the germline V gene. This CDR3 reads CAIRTGNTIYF. CDR3 in DNA: TGTGCCATCAGGACTGGAAACACCATATATTTT.

This clone appeared once. The chain combines TRBV28 with TRBJ2-3; D is ambiguous. CDR1 is MDHEN, CDR2 SYDVKM, per germline. This CDR3 spans 12 amino acids. V was pared by 6 bases and J by 5 bases, with 9 bases between. The CDR3 here is CASSFRKDTQYF. CDR3 DNA sequence: TGTGCCAGCAGCTTTAGAAAAGATACGCAGTATTTT. Full variable domain (outside the CDR3, taken from reference TRBV28 and TRBJ2-3): DVKVTQSSRYLVKRTGEKVFLECVQDMDHENMFWYRQDPGLGLRLIYFSYDVKMKEKGDIPEGYSVSREKKERFSLILESASTNQTSMYLCASSFRKDTQYFGPGTRLTVL.

The sample holds a few counts of this clone. J is TRBJ1-1 and V is TRBV10-3; D gene uncertain. The germline V gene has CDR1 ENHRY and CDR2 SYGVKD. The CDR3 length is 11 residues. Trimming removed 10 bases at V and 0 bases at J, with 6 bases between. The CDR3 sequence: CATSVNTEAFF. DNA of the CDR3: TGTGCCACCTCAGTGAACACTGAAGCTTTCTTT.

The V and J genes are TRBV7-8 and TRBJ1-2, with D possibly being TRBD1 (5 bases). The germline gives CDR1 SGHVS, CDR2 FQNEAQ. This CDR3 is 14 amino acids long. Trimming left V 2 bases short and J 7 bases short, with 14 bases between. This CDR3 is CASSLRAGNPGYTF. CDR3 nucleotide sequence: TGTGCCAGCAGCTTAAGGGCAGGGAACCCTGGCTACACCTTC.

This rearrangement joins TRBV6-5 to TRBJ2-5, with 7 nucleotides matching TRBD1. V shed 5 bases and J 5 bases; nucleotides not matched to a gene: 8. The CDR3 sequence is 14 residues long. The germline V gene encodes CDR1 MNHEY and CDR2 SVGAGI. DNA for the CDR3: TGTGCCAGCAGTCTTACAGGGGATTGGGAGACCCAGTACTTC. It translates to CASSLTGDWETQYF.

The CDR3 DNA sequence: TGTGCCAGCAGTTTATCAGGGGACACTTACTATGGCTACACCTTC. Its translation: CASSLSGDTYYGYTF. The chain joins TRBV27 to TRBJ1-2, with D tentatively TRBD1 (6 bases). The germline CDR1 and CDR2 sequences are MNHEY and SMNVEV (reference sequence). V was shortened by 0 bases and J by 3 bases, with 11 bases between the two germline ends. The CDR3 totals 15 residues.

A remark on this clone: The same CDR3 also results from other DNA sequences found in this sample. The rearrangement links TRBV18 to TRBJ1-1, with D uncertain. The CDR3 totals 13 residues. V lost 3 bases, J lost 6 bases, and 11 bases lay in between. In germline, CDR1 is KGHSH, CDR2 LQKENI. CDR3 amino acids: CASSPSQGSEAFF. CDR3 nucleotide sequence: TGTGCCAGCTCACCCTCCCAAGGGTCTGAAGCTTTCTTT.

This rearrangement joins TRBV4-1 to TRBJ1-5; no firm D call. Trimming took off 1 base at V and 0 bases at J, with 13 bases between the two ends. There are 17 residues in the CDR3. Germline CDR1 MGHRA, CDR2 YSYEKL. In nucleotides, the CDR3 is TGCGCCAGCAGCCAAGGCGGGGTAGATTATAGCAATCAGCCCCAGCATTTT. As protein: CASSQGGVDYSNQPQHF.

The gene calls are TRBV3-1 (or the pseudogene TRBV3-2) and TRBJ2-1, with D possibly being TRBD2 (6 bases). Germline V CDR1 and CDR2: LGHDT, YNNKEL (reference sequence). The length of the CDR3 is 15 residues. Trimming stripped 0 bases from V and 12 bases from J, with 18 bases between. CDR3 protein: CASSQDLGLSSWQFF. CDR3 coding DNA: TGTGCCAGCAGCCAAGATCTGGGACTCAGCTCGTGGCAGTTCTTC.

J is TRBJ2-1 and V is TRBV27; TRBD1 is a possible D gene (6 bases). In germline, CDR1 is MNHEY, CDR2 SMNVEV (reference sequence). The V and J ends lost 4 bases and 5 bases respectively, with 18 bases between them. The CDR3 runs 16 residues. The CDR3 here is CASSSSGHPDNNEQFF. The CDR3 bases are TGTGCCAGCAGTTCCTCGGGACACCCCGACAACAATGAGCAGTTCTTC.

This clone has just a few counts. The chain links TRBV7-2 to TRBJ2-7; D is uncertain. Germline V lookup: CDR1 SGHTA, CDR2 FQGNSA. The V gene lost 2 bases and the J gene lost 4 bases, with 6 bases spanning the gap. The CDR3 runs to 12 residues. The CDR3 DNA reads TGTGCCAGCAGCTTATCCCTGTACGAGCAGTACTTC. Its protein is CASSLSLYEQYF. The variable domain in full, with the rest retrieved from reference TRBV7-2 and TRBJ2-7, is GAGVSQSPSNKVTEKGKDVELRCDPISGHTALYWYRQSLGQGLEFLIYFQGNSAPDKSGLPSDRFSAERTGGSVSTLTIQRTQQEDSAVYLCASSLSLYEQYFGPGTRLTVT.

The rearrangement joins TRBV12-3 or TRBV12-4 to TRBJ1-1; unclear D gene. The CDR3 has 13 amino acids. The germline V and J ends were trimmed by 5 bases and 1 base, with 8 bases remaining between them. The CDR3, as DNA: TGTGCCAGCAGTCATCCCGGGAACACTGAAGCTTTCTTT. Translating gives CASSHPGNTEAFF.

In its sample, this clone was seen many times. DNA for the CDR3: TGTGCCAGCAGCCTCGGACATTACACTGAAGCTTTCTTT. This encodes CASSLGHYTEAFF. J is TRBJ1-1 and V is TRBV16; D is possibly TRBD1 (5 bases). The germline gives CDR1 KGHSY, CDR2 FQNENV. Between the trimmed V and J ends, which lost 4 bases and 3 bases, there was a span of 9 bases. The CDR3 runs to 13 residues.

The chain combines TRBV6-5 with TRBJ2-5; 11 bases agree with TRBD2. Unmatched junction bases numbered 2, after V lost 6 bases and J lost 5 bases. Germline V gene lookup returns CDR1 MNHEY and CDR2 SVGAGI. This CDR3 contains 13 residues. The CDR3 here is CASRTSGAETQYF. CDR3 bases: TGTGCCAGCAGGACTAGCGGGGCGGAGACCCAGTACTTC.

This clone was seen a handful of times. V usage is TRBV6-5 and J usage is TRBJ1-2, with TRBD1 as a possible D gene (5 bases). The V gene's germline CDR1 is MNHEY and CDR2 SVGAGI. Trimming removed 6 bases from V and 4 bases from J, with 15 bases in between. The CDR3 totals 14 residues. CDR3 region: CASRRRGLSYGYTF. The DNA for the CDR3 is TGTGCCAGCAGGCGGCGGGGACTAAGCTATGGCTACACCTTC.

This chain uses TRBV12-3 or TRBV12-4 with TRBJ2-5; D tentatively fits TRBD1 or TRBD2 (5 bases each). The CDR3 length is 12 residues. Trimming left V 5 bases short and J 9 bases short, with 13 bases between. The CDR3 bases are TGTGCCAGCAGTGACAGCTTCGGGGCCCAGTACTTC. The encoded protein is CASSDSFGAQYF.

The table lists this clone with a count of one. The chain uses TRBV2 and TRBJ2-7, with D possibly TRBD1 on 6 matching bases. The CDR3 totals 14 residues. V lost 9 bases to trimming and J lost 4 bases, with 19 bases between them. Germline V gene sequence: CDR1 SNHLY, CDR2 FYNNEI. The CDR3 DNA reads TGTGCCAGTACTTTATGGACAGAAAATTACGAGCAGTACTTC. Protein product: CASTLWTENYEQYF.

The rearrangement joins TRBV18 to TRBJ2-3; TRBD2 aligns across 8 bases. Per the germline V gene, CDR1 is KGHSH and CDR2 is LQKENI. This CDR3 is 15 amino acids long. With 3 bases clipped from V and 0 bases from J, the junction kept 2 bases outside the gene matches. The CDR3 here is CASSPRGGSTDTQYF. CDR3 DNA: TGTGCCAGCTCACCTCGGGGGGGGAGCACAGATACGCAGTATTTT.

The chain links TRBV10-3 to TRBJ2-6; 8 positions agree with TRBD1. With 7 bases clipped from V and 1 base from J, the junction kept 9 bases outside the gene matches. The germline gives CDR1 ENHRY, CDR2 SYGVKD. This CDR3 spans 17 amino acids. The DNA of the CDR3 is TGTGCCATCACCGGACAGGGTTTTAATTCTGGGGCCAACGTCCTGACTTTC. Translating gives CAITGQGFNSGANVLTF.

The CDR3 DNA follows: TGTGCCAGCAACTCCCGAACGGGGGAGCTGTTTTTT. Translating it yields CASNSRTGELFF. The rearrangement uses TRBV2 and TRBJ2-2; D unclear. The V gene lost 7 bases and the J gene lost 8 bases, with 11 bases spanning the gap. Germline V lookup: CDR1 SNHLY, CDR2 FYNNEI. The CDR3 spans 12 residues.

The chain links TRBV7-3 to TRBJ2-5; weak D call: TRBD1 (6 bases). The V gene's germline CDR1 is SGHTA and CDR2 FQGTGA. The CDR3 consists of 13 residues. Trimming removed 2 bases at V and 5 bases at J, with 9 bases between. The chain's CDR3 is CASSLVRGETQYF. CDR3 coding DNA: TGTGCCAGCAGCTTAGTAAGGGGGGAGACCCAGTACTTC.

The V gene is TRBV9, the J gene TRBJ2-3; TRBD1 matches at 9 bases. The germline CDR1 and CDR2 sequences are SGDLS and YYNGEE. V dropped 4 bases and J dropped 2; count of bases not matched to a gene: 5. This CDR3 has 15 residues. The chain's CDR3 is CASSPWDRDTDTQYF. The DNA of the CDR3 is TGTGCCAGCAGCCCGTGGGACAGGGACACAGATACGCAGTATTTT. Looking up the rest from reference TRBV9 and TRBJ2-3 gives the full variable domain: DSGVTQTPKHLITATGQRVTLRCSPRSGDLSVYWYQQSLDQGLQFLIQYYNGEERAKGNILERFSAQQFPDLHSELNLSSLELGDSALYFCASSPWDRDTDTQYFGPGTRLTVL.

The genes are TRBV5-1 and TRBJ1-3; D is unclear. There are 13 residues in the CDR3. V lost 5 bases to trimming and J lost 1 base, with 7 bases between them. CDR1 and CDR2 (germline): SGHRS, YFSETQ. The chain's CDR3 is CASRPESGNTIYF. In DNA form, the CDR3 reads TGCGCCAGCAGGCCCGAGTCTGGAAACACCATATATTTT.

This sequence joins TRBV7-9 and TRBJ1-6, with TRBD1 matching over 8 bases. The CDR3 totals 15 residues. Per the germline V gene, CDR1 is SEHNR and CDR2 is FQNEAQ (reference sequence). V gave up 1 base and J gave up 9 bases; unmatched junction bases: 5. CDR3 region: CASSLGDRPFSPLHF. The CDR3 DNA sequence: TGTGCCAGCAGCTTAGGGGACAGGCCCTTTTCACCCCTCCACTTT.

The CDR3 protein is CATSRDLARSGTEAFF. The CDR3 DNA reads as TGTGCCACCAGCAGAGATTTGGCCAGATCGGGAACTGAAGCTTTCTTT. This sequence joins TRBV15 and TRBJ1-1, with D unresolved. Germline V CDR1 and CDR2: LNHNV, YYDKDF (reference sequence). Trimming took off 0 bases at V and 5 bases at J, with 16 bases between the two ends. This CDR3 spans 16 amino acids.

V is TRBV19 and J is TRBJ2-1; D perhaps matches TRBD1 (6 bases). V was pared by 8 bases and J by 12 bases, with 23 bases between. The CDR3 is 14 amino acids. Germline V gene sequence: CDR1 LNHDA, CDR2 SQIVND (reference sequence). CDR3 DNA sequence: TGTGCCAGTGCCAGTCCCCTAGACAGGTCGGGGCAGTTCTTC. This sequence encodes CASASPLDRSGQFF.